The source of this T cell receptor (beta chain) is a study of identical twins' blood T cells. Study-level results: Twins shared more top CDR3 clonotypes than unrelated donors did. Out-of-frame TCRbeta clonotypes reportedly had markedly more similar V usage in twins than unrelated donors.

TCRdb re-analysed the 5' RACE reads in MiXCR, keeping a single row per CDR3 protein. Of 350,000 to 400,000 distinct CDR3 sequences listed, 25% to 35% are singletons. Six healthy women, forming three identical twin pairs, donated samples. With 3 bases removed from V and 1 base from J, the gap between germline ends came to 10 bases. The CDR3 runs 15 residues. As for this clonotype: Its specificity is not known.

The J gene is TRBJ1-3, the V gene TRBV12-3 or TRBV12-4; D call uncertain. The origin of this receptor is a woman between 18 and 55 years old in good health. The sequenced sample was PBMCs. In DNA, the CDR3 is TGTGCCAGCAGTTTCCTAGTGAGTTCTGGAAACACCATATATTTT. This codes for CASSFLVSSGNTIYF.